This note documents a single T cell receptor (beta chain) sequence. Its cognate antigen is unknown. As for treatment: roughly 10-day PBMC culture with coronavirus spike peptide pools or control peptides (ViraFEST assay). Half the medium was replaced with fresh IL-2 medium on days 3 and 7. These data come from a study of vaccination and CD4 T cells after COVID-19. Study-wide context: Stimuli were overlapping spike peptide pools of SARS-CoV-2 and three common cold coronaviruses (HCoV-NL63, HCoV-OC43, HCoV-229E).

General study points: When vaccine-specific clones from convalescent patients were examined, 304 of 307 were spike mono-reactive. Post-infection sampling omitted early timepoints and covered relatively few convalescent patients.

The study sequenced cultured CD4+ T cell DNA using the Oncomine TCR Beta short-read assay. TCRdb analysed the PCR reads with MiXCR anew, one entry per CDR3 protein. The sample lists 15,000 to 20,000 distinct CDR3 sequences, roughly 54% occurring once. The CDR3 runs 14 residues. The V end was cut by 2 bases, the J end by 6 bases, with 11 bases between. The chain recombines TRBV12-3 or TRBV12-4 with TRBJ1-5; D not certain. The TCR was taken from a human donor who had recovered from COVID-19. Sequencing was performed on CD4+ T cells from blood, cultured in vitro. CDR3 residues: CASSLRRFGQPQHF. The DNA for the CDR3 is TGTGCCAGCAGTTTACGTAGGTTCGGTCAGCCCCAGCATTTT.